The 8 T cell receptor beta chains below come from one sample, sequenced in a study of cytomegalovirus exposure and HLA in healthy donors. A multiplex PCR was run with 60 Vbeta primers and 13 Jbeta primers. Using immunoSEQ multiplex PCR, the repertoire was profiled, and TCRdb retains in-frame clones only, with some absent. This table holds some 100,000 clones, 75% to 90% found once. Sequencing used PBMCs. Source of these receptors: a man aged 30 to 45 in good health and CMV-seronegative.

The CDR3 coding sequence is TGTGCCATCAGTCCGACAGGCATGACAACTAATGAAAAACTGTTTTTT. It translates to CAISPTGMTTNEKLFF. The V call is TRBV10-3, the J call TRBJ1-4; maybe TRBD1 (6 bases). The germline V and J ends were trimmed by 5 bases and 0 bases, with 13 bases remaining between them. Germline V lookup: CDR1 ENHRY, CDR2 SYGVKD. CDR3 length equals 16 residues.

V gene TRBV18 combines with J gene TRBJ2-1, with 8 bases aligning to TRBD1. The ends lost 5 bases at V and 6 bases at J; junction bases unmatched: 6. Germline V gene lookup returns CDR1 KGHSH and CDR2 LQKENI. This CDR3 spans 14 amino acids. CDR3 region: CASSDRGEFNEQFF. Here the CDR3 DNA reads TGTGCCAGCTCAGACAGGGGCGAATTCAATGAGCAGTTCTTC.

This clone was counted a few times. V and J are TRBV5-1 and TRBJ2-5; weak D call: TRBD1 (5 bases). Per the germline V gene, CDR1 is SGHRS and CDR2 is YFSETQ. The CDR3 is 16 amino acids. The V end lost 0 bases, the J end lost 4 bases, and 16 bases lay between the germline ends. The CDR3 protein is CASSLALGQVGETQYF. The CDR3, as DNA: TGCGCCAGCAGCTTGGCACTTGGACAAGTAGGAGAGACCCAGTACTTC. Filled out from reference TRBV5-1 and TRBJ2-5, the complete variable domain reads KAGVTQTPRYLIKTRGQQVTLSCSPISGHRSVSWYQQTPGQGLQFLFEYFSETQRNKGNFPGRFSGRQFSNSRSEMNVSTLELGDSALYLCASSLALGQVGETQYFGPGTRLLVL.

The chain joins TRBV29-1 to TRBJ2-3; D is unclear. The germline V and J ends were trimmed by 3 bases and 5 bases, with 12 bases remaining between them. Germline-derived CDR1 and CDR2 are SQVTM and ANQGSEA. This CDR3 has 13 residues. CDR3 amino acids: CSVDAQLGDTQYF. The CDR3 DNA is TGCAGCGTTGACGCCCAACTTGGAGATACGCAGTATTTT.

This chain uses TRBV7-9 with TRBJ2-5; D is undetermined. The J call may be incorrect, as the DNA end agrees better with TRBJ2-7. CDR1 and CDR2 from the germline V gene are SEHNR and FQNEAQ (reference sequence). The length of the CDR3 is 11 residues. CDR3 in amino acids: CASSLDYEQYF. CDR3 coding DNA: TGTGCCAGCAGCTTAGACTACGAGCAGTACTTC.

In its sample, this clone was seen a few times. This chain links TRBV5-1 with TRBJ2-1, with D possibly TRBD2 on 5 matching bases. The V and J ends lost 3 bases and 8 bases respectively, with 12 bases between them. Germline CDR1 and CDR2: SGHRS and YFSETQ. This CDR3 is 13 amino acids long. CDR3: CASSSGPEDEQFF. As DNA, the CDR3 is TGCGCCAGCAGCTCCGGACCGGAGGATGAGCAGTTCTTC.

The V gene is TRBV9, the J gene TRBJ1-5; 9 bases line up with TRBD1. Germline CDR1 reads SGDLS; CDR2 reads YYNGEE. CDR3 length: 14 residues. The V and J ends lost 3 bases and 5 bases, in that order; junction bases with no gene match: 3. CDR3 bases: TGTGCCAGCAGCGCGGGGACAGGGTATCAGCCCCAGCATTTT. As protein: CASSAGTGYQPQHF.

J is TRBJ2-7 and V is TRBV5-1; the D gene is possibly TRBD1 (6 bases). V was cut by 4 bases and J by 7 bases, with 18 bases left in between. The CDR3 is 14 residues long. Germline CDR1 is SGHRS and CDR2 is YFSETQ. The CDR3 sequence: CASSTQQGPGEQYF. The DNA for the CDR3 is TGCGCCAGCAGCACCCAACAGGGACCGGGGGAGCAGTACTTC. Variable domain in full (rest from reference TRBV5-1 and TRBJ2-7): KAGVTQTPRYLIKTRGQQVTLSCSPISGHRSVSWYQQTPGQGLQFLFEYFSETQRNKGNFPGRFSGRQFSNSRSEMNVSTLELGDSALYLCASSTQQGPGEQYFGPGTRLTVT.